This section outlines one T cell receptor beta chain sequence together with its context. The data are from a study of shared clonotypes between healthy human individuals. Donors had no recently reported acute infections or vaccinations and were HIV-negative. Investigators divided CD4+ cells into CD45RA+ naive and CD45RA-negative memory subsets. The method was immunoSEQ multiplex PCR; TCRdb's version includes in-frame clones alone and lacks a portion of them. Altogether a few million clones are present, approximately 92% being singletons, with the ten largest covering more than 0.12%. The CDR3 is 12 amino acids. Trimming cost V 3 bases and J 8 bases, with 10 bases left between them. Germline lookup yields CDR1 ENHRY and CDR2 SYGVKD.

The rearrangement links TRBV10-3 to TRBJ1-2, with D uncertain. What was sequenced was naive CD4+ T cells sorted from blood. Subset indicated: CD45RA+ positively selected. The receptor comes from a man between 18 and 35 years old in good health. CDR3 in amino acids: CAISEGREGYTF. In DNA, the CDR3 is TGTGCCATCAGTGAAGGACGGGAGGGCTACACCTTC.